This TCR beta chain was recorded in a study of T cells after somatic rescue of genetic block. There are 15 residues in the CDR3. CDR1 is MNHNS and CDR2 is SASEGT in the germline V gene. Produced via immunoSEQ multiplex PCR; TCRdb's table is partial and in-frame only. Of approximately 11,000 clones listed, approximately 80% were seen once; the top ten hold 8% to 9.5%. The source of this sequence is a boy aged 5-17 years. The sample taken for sequencing was peripheral blood mononuclear cells (PBMCs). This rearrangement joins TRBV6-1 to TRBJ2-5; D is ambiguous. Judging by the DNA end, TRBJ2-7 fits better; the J call may be wrong. The CDR3 DNA is TGTGCCAGCAGTGACACCAGAAGATTGGCCTACGAGCAGTACTTC. This codes for CASSDTRRLAYEQYF.